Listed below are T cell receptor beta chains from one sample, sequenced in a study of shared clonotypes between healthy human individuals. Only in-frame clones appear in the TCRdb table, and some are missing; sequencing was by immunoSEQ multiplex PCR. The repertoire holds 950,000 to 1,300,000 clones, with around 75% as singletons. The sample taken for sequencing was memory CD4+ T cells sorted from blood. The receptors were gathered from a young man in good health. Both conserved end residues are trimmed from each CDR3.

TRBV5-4	ASSPDRYYGYT
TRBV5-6	ASSLGAKTGEQY
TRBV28	ASSSGKTGPYGYT
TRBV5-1	ASSLSTGVGNEQF
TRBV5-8	ASSPVSWGQDTQY
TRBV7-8	ASSPRGGLSMDTQY
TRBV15	ATRPRETKGELF
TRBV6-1	ASSGGVAYNEQF
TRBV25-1	ASRSRDGTGNTIY
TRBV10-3	AISDGGGYSGNTIY
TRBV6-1	ASARGGSGNTIY
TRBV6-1	ASSRGSLGLT
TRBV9	ASSVGEEPYPYSNQPQH
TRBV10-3	AINENAGDTQY
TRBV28	ASRSDAGSSYNEQF
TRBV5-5	ASSLDKAGQY
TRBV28	ASSFSVTEAF
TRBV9	ASSVGGWTGANVLT
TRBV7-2	ASSPVDRFSNQPQH
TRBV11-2	ASSLGGTTLTNEKLF
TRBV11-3	ASSSGTGHTGELF
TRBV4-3	ASSQKAWGQMEGEKLF
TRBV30	AWSGSTDTQY
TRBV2	ASSPGQVRGNSPLH
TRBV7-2	ASSISSGPTGELF
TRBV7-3	ASSLTEDSPLH
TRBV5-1	ASSLEGGRNTEAF
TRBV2	ASSRLAGGTDTQY
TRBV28	ASSSPGLGQETQY
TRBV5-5	ASSLGINYEQY
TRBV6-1	ASKLGGPDGYT
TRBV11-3	ASSIGQGGTDTQY
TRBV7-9	ASSLRIGGATYEQY
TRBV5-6	ASSWEDATDTQY
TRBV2	ASSVEGLNEQF
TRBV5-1	ASSLLGLSTDTQY
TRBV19	ASSMQGPGYEQY
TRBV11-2	ASSFRQGYEQY
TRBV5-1	ASSLDLLGGNTIY
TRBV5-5	ASSGTGQGAGYT
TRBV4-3	ASSQEYGSSYNSPLH
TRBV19	ASSRTSGVTDTQY
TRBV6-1	ASSEEGGRGNEQF
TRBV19	ASSPRWNEQF
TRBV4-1	ASSLLLDRELF
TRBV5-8	ASSLGTWTSYEQY
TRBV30	AWTGRGNEKLF